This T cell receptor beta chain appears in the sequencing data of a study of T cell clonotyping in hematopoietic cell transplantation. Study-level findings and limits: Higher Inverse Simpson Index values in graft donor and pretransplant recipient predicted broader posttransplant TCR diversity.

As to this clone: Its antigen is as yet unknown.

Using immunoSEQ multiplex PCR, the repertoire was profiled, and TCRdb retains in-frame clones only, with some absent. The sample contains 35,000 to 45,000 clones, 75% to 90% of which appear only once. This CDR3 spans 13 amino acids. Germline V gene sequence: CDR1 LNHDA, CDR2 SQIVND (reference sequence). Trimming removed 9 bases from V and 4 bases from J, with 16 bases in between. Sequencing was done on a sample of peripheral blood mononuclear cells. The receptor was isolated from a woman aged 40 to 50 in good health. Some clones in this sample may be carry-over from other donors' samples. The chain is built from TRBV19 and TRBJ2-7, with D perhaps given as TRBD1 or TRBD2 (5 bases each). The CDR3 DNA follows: TGTGCCAGCCAGTACAGCGAGGGGTACGAGCAGTACTTC. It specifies CASQYSEGYEQYF. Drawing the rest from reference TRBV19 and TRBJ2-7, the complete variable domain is DGGITQSPKYLFRKEGQNVTLSCEQNLNHDAMYWYRQDPGQGLRLIYYSQIVNDFQKGDIAEGYSVSREKKESFPLTVTSAQKNPTAFYLCASQYSEGYEQYFGPGTRLTVT.